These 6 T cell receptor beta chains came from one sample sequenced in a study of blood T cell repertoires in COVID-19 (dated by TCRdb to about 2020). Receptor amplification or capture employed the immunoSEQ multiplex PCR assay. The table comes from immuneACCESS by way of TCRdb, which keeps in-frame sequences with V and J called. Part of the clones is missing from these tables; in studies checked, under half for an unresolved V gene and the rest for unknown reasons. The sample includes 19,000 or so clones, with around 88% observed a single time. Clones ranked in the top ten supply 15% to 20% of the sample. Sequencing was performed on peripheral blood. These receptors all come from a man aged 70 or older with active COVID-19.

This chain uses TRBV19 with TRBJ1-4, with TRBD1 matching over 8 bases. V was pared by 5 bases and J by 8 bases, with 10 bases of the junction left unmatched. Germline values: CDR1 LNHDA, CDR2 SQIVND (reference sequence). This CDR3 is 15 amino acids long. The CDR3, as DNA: TGTGCCAGTAGTCTGGCGACAGGGGCCGGGGAAAAACTGTTTTTT. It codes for CASSLATGAGEKLFF.

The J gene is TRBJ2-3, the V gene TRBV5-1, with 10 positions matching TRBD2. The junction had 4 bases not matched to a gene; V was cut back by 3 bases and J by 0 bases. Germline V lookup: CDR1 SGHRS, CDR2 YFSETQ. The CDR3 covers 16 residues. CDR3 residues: CASSWSGGVSTDTQYF. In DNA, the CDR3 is TGCGCCAGCAGCTGGAGCGGGGGGGTTAGCACAGATACGCAGTATTTT.

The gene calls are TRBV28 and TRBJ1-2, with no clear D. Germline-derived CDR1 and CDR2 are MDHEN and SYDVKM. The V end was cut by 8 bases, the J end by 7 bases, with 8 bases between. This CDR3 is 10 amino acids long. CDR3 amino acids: CASLSGGYTF. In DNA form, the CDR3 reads TGTGCCAGCCTATCGGGTGGCTACACCTTC.

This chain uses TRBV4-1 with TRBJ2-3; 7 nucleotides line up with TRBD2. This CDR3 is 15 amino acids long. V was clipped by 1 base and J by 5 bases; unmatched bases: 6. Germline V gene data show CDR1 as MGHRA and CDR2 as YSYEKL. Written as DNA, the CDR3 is TGCGCCAGCAGCCAAGGGGCACTAGCGATAGATACGCAGTATTTT. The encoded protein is CASSQGALAIDTQYF.

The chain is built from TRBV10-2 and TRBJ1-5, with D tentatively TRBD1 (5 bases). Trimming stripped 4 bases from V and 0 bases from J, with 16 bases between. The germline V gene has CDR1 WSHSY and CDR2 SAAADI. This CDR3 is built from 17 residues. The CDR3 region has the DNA TGCGCCAGCAGTGGTTTTCGGGGGACGCATAGCAATCAGCCCCAGCATTTT. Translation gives CASSGFRGTHSNQPQHF.

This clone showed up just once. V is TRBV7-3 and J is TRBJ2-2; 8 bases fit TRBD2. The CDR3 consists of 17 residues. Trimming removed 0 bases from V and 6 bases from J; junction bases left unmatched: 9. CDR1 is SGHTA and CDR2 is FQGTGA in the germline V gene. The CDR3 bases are TGTGCCAGCAGCTTAACTTCCGGGGGGGAGTATCCCGGGGAGCTGTTTTTT. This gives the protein CASSLTSGGEYPGELFF.